A selection of T cell receptor beta chains follows, all from one sample in a study of cytomegalovirus exposure and HLA in healthy donors. Produced via immunoSEQ multiplex PCR; TCRdb's table is partial and in-frame only. The table has approximately 90,000 clones, 75% to 90% seen once. The sequenced sample consisted of PBMCs. The receptors originated from a man in his forties in good health and CMV-seropositive. Each CDR3 is given without its conserved first and last residue. Rows give clone size only sometimes, using once, few, many, or a class for an expanded clone.

.	TRBV7-9	TRBJ2-5	ASSFYRGRAETQY
.	TRBV5-4	TRBJ2-6	ASSTEGDRGLSGANVLT
.	TRBV12-5	TRBJ1-4	ASGLVGVLRDEKLF
once	TRBV9	TRBJ2-2	ASGGLANTGELF
.	TRBV7-6	TRBJ2-5	ASSRRGKETQY
.	TRBV2	TRBJ2-5	ASSLGLAGVETQY
.	TRBV6-4	TRBJ2-1	ASSDGGSLF
.	TRBV6-6	TRBJ2-7	ASKEGGPGYEQY
.	TRBV7-9	TRBJ2-5	ASSLVGGGGQETQY
.	TRBV7-2	TRBJ2-7	ASSPTGTGIYEQY
few	TRBV10-1	TRBJ2-3	ASSEGSKSDTQY
.	TRBV11-3	TRBJ2-7	ASSFTSGGPGDEQY
.	TRBV19	TRBJ1-1	ASRTKNTEAF